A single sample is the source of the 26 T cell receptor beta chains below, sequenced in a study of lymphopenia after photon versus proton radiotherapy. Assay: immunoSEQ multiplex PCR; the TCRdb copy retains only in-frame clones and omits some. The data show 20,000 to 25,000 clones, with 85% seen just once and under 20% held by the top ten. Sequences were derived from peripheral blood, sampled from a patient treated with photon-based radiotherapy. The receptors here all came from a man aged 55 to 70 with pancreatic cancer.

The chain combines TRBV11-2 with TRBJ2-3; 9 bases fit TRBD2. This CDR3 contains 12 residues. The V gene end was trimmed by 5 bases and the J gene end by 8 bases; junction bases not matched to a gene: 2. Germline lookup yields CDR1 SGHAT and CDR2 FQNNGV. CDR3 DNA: TGTGCCAGCAGCAAACTAGCGGGTACGCAGTATTTT. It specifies CASSKLAGTQYF. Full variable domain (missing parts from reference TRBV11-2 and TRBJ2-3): EAGVAQSPRYKIIEKRQSVAFWCNPISGHATLYWYQQILGQGPKLLIQFQNNGVVDDSQLPKDRFSAERLKGVDSTLKIQPAKLEDSAVYLCASSKLAGTQYFGPGTRLTVL.

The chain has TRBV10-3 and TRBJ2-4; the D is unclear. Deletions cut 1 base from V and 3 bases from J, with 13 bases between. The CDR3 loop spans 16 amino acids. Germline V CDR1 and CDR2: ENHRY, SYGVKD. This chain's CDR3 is CAISEFGPLGKNIQYF. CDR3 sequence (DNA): TGTGCCATCAGTGAGTTCGGACCCTTGGGCAAAAACATTCAGTACTTC.

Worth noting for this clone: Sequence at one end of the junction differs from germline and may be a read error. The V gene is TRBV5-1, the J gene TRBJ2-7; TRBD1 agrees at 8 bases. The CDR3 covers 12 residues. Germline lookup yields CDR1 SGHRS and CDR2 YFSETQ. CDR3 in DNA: TGCGCCAGCAGCTTGGGGACAGGGTTTAAGGTCTTC. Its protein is CASSLGTGFKVF.

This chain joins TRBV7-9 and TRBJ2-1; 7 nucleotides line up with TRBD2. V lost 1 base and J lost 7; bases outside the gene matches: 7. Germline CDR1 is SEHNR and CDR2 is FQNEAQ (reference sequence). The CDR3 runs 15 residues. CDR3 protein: CASSLGAGEQNEQFF. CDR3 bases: TGTGCCAGCAGCTTAGGGGCGGGGGAACAGAATGAGCAGTTCTTC. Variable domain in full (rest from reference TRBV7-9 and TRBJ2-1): DTGVSQNPRHKITKRGQNVTFRCDPISEHNRLYWYRQTLGQGPEFLTYFQNEAQLEKSRLLSDRFSAERPKGSFSTLEIQRTEQGDSAMYLCASSLGAGEQNEQFFGPGTRLTVL.

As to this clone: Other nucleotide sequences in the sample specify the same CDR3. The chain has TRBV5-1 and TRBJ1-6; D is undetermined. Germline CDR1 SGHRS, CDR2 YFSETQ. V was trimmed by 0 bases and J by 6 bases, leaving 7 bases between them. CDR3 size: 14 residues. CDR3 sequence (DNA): TGCGCCAGCAGCTTGGGGAGAATTAATTCACCCCTCCACTTT. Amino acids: CASSLGRINSPLHF.

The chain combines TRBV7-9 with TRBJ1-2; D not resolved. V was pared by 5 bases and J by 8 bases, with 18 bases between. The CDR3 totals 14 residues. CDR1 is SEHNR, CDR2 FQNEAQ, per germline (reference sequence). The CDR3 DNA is TGTGCCAGCAGCCTATCGACATCTCCAGGAGGCTACACCTTC. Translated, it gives CASSLSTSPGGYTF.

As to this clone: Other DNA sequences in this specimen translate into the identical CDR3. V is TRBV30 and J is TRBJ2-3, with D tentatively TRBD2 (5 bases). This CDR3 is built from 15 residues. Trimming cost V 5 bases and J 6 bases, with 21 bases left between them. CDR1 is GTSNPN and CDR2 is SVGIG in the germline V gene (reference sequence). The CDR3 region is CAWGVGDLRGDTQYF. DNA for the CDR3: TGTGCCTGGGGGGTCGGGGATCTCAGAGGGGATACGCAGTATTTT.

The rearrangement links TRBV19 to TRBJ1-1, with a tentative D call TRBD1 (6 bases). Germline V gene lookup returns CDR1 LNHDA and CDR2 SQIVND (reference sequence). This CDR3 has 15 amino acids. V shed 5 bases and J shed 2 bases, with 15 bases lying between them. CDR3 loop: CASSHLDRLNTEAFF. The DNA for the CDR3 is TGTGCCAGTAGTCATCTGGACAGACTAAACACTGAAGCTTTCTTT.

This chain's CDR3 is CASSPRWMGETQYF. CDR3 sequence (DNA): TGTGCCAGCAGCCCCAGGTGGATGGGAGAGACCCAGTACTTC. The chain has TRBV7-2 and TRBJ2-5; D ambiguous. The CDR3 runs to 14 residues. Germline assignment: CDR1 SGHTA and CDR2 FQGNSA. Trimming took off 5 bases at V and 4 bases at J, with 14 bases between the two ends.

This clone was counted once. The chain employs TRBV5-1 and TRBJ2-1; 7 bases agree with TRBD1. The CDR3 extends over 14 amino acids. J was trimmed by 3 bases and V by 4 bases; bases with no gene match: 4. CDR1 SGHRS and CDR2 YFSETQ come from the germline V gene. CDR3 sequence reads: CASSPGQNYNEQFF. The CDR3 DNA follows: TGCGCCAGCAGCCCGGGACAGAACTACAATGAGCAGTTCTTC. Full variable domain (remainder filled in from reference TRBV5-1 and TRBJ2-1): KAGVTQTPRYLIKTRGQQVTLSCSPISGHRSVSWYQQTPGQGLQFLFEYFSETQRNKGNFPGRFSGRQFSNSRSEMNVSTLELGDSALYLCASSPGQNYNEQFFGPGTRLTVL.

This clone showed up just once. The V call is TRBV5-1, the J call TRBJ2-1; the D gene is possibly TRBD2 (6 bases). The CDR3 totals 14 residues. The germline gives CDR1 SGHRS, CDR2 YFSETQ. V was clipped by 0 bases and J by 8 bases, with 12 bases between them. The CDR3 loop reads CASSLVRERDEQFF. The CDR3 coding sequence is TGCGCCAGCAGCTTGGTTCGGGAGCGGGATGAGCAGTTCTTC.

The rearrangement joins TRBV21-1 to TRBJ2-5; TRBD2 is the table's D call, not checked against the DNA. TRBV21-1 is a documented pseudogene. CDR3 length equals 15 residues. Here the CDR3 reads CASSKVERGAPPQYF. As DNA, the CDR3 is TGTGCCAGCAGCAAAGTGGAACGGGGGGCCCCCCCCCAGTACTTC.

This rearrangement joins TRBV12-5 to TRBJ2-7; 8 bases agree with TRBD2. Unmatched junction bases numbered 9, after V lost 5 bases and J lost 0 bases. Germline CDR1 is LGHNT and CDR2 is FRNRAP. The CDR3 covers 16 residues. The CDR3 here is CASGLGQRGFSYEQYF. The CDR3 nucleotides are TGTGCTAGTGGTCTAGGGCAGCGGGGGTTCTCCTACGAGCAGTACTTC.

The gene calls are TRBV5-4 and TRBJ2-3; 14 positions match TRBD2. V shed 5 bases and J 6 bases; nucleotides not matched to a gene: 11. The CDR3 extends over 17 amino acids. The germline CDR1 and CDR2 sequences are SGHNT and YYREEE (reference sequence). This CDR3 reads CASSYRLAGGSSDTQYF. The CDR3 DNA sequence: TGTGCCAGCAGTTACAGACTAGCGGGGGGGAGTTCGGATACGCAGTATTTT.

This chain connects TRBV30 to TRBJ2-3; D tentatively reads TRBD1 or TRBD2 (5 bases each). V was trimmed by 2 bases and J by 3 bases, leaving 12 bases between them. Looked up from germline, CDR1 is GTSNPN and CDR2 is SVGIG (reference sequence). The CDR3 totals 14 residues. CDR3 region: CAWSSWGNTDTQYF. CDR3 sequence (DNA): TGTGCCTGGAGTTCGTGGGGGAATACAGATACGCAGTATTTT.

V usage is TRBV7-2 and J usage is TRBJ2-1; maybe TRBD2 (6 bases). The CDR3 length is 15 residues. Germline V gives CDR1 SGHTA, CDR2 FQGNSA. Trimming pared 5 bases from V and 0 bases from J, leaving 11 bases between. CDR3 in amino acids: CASSTARGSYNEQFF. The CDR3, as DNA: TGTGCCAGCAGCACGGCGCGGGGCTCCTACAATGAGCAGTTCTTC.

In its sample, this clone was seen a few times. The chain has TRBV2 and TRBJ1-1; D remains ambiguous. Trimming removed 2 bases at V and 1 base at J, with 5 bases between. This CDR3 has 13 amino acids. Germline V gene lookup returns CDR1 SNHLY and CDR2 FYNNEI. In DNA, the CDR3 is TGTGCCAGCAGTGAATACAGGAACACTGAAGCTTTCTTT. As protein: CASSEYRNTEAFF.

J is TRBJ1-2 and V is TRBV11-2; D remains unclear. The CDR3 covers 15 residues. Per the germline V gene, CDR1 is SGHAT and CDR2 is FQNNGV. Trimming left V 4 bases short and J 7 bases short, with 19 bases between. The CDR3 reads CASSSFRFRPGGYTF. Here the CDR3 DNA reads TGTGCCAGCAGCTCCTTCAGGTTCCGACCGGGTGGCTACACCTTC.

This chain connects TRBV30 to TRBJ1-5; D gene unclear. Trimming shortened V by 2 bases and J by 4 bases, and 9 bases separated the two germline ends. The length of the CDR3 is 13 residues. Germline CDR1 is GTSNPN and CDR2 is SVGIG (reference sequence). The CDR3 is CAWSRDTNQPQHF. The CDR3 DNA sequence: TGTGCCTGGAGTCGTGATACAAATCAGCCCCAGCATTTT.

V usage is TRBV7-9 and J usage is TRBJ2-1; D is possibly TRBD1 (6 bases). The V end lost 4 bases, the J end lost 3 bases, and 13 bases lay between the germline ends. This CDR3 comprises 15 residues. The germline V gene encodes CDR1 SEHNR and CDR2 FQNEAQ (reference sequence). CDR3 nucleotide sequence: TGTGCCAGCAGCTCCACAGGGAACATCTACAATGAGCAGTTCTTC. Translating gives CASSSTGNIYNEQFF.

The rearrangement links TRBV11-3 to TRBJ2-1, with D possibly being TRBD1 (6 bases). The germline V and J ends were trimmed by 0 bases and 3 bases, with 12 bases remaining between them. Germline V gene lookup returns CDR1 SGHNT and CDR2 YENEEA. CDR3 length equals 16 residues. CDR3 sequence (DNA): TGTGCCAGCAGCTTAGATGGTACAGGGCACTACAATGAGCAGTTCTTC. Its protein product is CASSLDGTGHYNEQFF.

CDR3 DNA sequence: TGTGCCAGCAGTCCTTCAGCGGGACGCACAGATACGCAGTATTTT. It encodes CASSPSAGRTDTQYF. The V call is TRBV6-5, the J call TRBJ2-3, with 7 bases matching TRBD2. Germline V gene lookup returns CDR1 MNHEY and CDR2 SVGAGI. The V segment lost 5 bases and the J segment 1 base; nucleotides outside the gene matches: 6. The CDR3 extends over 15 amino acids.

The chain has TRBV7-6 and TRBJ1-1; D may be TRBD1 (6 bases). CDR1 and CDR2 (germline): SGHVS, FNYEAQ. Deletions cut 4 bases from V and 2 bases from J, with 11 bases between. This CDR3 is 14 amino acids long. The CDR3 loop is CASSYVDSNTEAFF. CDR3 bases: TGTGCCAGCAGCTACGTGGACAGCAACACTGAAGCTTTCTTT. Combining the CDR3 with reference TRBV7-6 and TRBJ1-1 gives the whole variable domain GAGVSQSPRYKVTKRGQDVALRCDPISGHVSLYWYRQALGQGPEFLTYFNYEAQQDKSGLPNDRFSAERPEGSISTLTIQRTEQRDSAMYRCASSYVDSNTEAFFGQGTRLTVV.

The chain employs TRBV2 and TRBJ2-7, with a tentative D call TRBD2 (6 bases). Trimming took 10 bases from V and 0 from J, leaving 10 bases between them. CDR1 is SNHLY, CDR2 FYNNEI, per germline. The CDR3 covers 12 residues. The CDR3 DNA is TGTGCCACTGGGACTGGCTCCTACGAGCAGTACTTC. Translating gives CATGTGSYEQYF.

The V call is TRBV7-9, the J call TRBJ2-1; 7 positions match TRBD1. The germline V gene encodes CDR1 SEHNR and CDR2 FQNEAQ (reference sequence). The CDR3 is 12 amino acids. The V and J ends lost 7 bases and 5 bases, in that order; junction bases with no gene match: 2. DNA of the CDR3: TGTGCCAGCATGGACAGGCACAATGAGCAGTTCTTC. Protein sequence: CASMDRHNEQFF. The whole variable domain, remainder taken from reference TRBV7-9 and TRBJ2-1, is DTGVSQNPRHKITKRGQNVTFRCDPISEHNRLYWYRQTLGQGPEFLTYFQNEAQLEKSRLLSDRFSAERPKGSFSTLEIQRTEQGDSAMYLCASMDRHNEQFFGPGTRLTVL.

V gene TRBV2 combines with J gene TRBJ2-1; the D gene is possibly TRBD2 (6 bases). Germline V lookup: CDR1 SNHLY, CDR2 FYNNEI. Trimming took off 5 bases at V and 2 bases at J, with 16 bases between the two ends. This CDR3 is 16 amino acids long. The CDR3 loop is CASSLTTRSTYNEQFF. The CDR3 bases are TGTGCCAGCAGTCTAACGACTAGGAGCACCTACAATGAGCAGTTCTTC. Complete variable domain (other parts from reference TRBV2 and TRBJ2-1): EPEVTQTPSHQVTQMGQEVILRCVPISNHLYFYWYRQILGQKVEFLVSFYNNEISEKSEIFDDQFSVERPDGSNFTLKIRSTKLEDSAMYFCASSLTTRSTYNEQFFGPGTRLTVL.